These T cell receptor beta chains were read from a single sample in a study of T cells in Graves' hyperthyroidism and ophthalmopathy. TCRdb re-analysed the multiplex PCR reads in MiXCR, keeping a single row per CDR3 protein. The top ten clones hold around an eighth of a sample with roughly 600,000 distinct CDR3 sequences, 14% of them seen once. What was sequenced was blood. Source of these receptors: a woman aged 50 to 65 with Graves' ophthalmopathy. The CDR3 runs from the conserved cysteine through the conserved F or W. D genes are given only for firm matches. A clone size is listed for some rows: how often the clone was seen (once, few, many), or a class if it is expanded.

j_call d_call clone_size v_call cdr3_aa cdr3_nt
TRBJ2-3 TRBD1 NA TRBV9 CASSAGGSTDTQYF TGTGCCAGCAGCGCAGGGGGTTCCACAGATACGCAGTATTTT
TRBJ1-5 TRBD1 many TRBV12-3/TRBV12-4 CASSNDRGDLGNSNQPQHF TGTGCCAGCAGCAACGACAGGGGGGATCTAGGCAATAGCAATCAGCCCCAGCATTTT
TRBJ2-5 NA many TRBV7-3 CASSPRGGGGTQYF TGTGCCAGCAGCCCCAGGGGAGGCGGAGGGACCCAGTACTTC
TRBJ2-1 TRBD2 many TRBV7-3 CASSLGGSGIYNEQFF TGTGCCAGCAGCTTAGGGGGTAGCGGGATTTACAATGAGCAGTTCTTC
TRBJ2-7 NA NA TRBV24-1 CATSEPDGSGGYEQYF TGTGCCACCAGTGAACCGGACGGTAGCGGTGGGTACGAGCAGTACTTC
TRBJ2-1 TRBD2 few TRBV9 CASSPHPSGRLNEQFF TGTGCCAGCAGCCCTCACCCTAGCGGGAGGCTGAATGAGCAGTTCTTC
TRBJ2-2 TRBD2 few TRBV7-9 CASSLRSGTSGITGELFF TGTGCCAGCAGCCTAAGATCCGGGACTAGCGGAATCACCGGGGAGCTGTTTTTT
TRBJ2-4 NA few TRBV12-3/TRBV12-4 CASSLRYPGVLNIQYF TGTGCCAGCAGTTTAAGATATCCGGGAGTACTAAACATTCAGTACTTC
TRBJ2-1 NA many TRBV2 CASSEGETQYIGEQFF TGTGCCAGCAGTGAAGGGGAGACTCAATACATTGGTGAGCAGTTCTTC
TRBJ1-1 NA NA TRBV5-1 CASSWTHRENTEAFF TGCGCCAGCAGCTGGACCCATAGAGAGAACACTGAAGCTTTCTTT
TRBJ2-2 NA many TRBV11-1 CASSPGVVANTGELFF TGTGCCAGCTCTCCGGGGGTAGTAGCGAACACCGGGGAGCTGTTTTTT
TRBJ1-2 TRBD1 NA TRBV6-2/TRBV6-3 CATRTGGIYGYTF TGTGCCACCCGAACAGGGGGCATCTATGGCTACACCTTC
TRBJ2-1 NA NA TRBV29-1 CSTPLGSTYNEQFF TGCAGCACGCCCCTCGGGTCAACCTACAATGAGCAGTTCTTC
TRBJ1-5 TRBD1 many TRBV20-1 CSAKYRQGAYQPQHF TGCAGTGCTAAATACCGACAGGGGGCCTATCAGCCCCAGCATTTT
TRBJ2-1 NA NA TRBV30 CAWSIERARTDEQFF TGTGCCTGGAGTATCGAGAGGGCCCGTACAGATGAGCAGTTCTTC
TRBJ2-1 TRBD2 few TRBV6-1 CASRTLMAGGYNEQFF TGTGCCAGCAGGACCCTAATGGCGGGAGGTTACAATGAGCAGTTCTTC
TRBJ2-3 TRBD2 NA TRBV7-9 CASSSPGLPTDTQYF TGTGCCAGCAGCTCTCCGGGACTACCAACAGATACGCAGTATTTT
TRBJ2-7 NA NA TRBV5-4 CASSLRTLGVATYEQYF TGTGCCAGCAGCTTACGGACTCTTGGGGTCGCTACATACGAGCAGTACTTC
TRBJ2-3 TRBD2 NA TRBV19 CASSSWTSGRPPPDTQYF TGTGCCAGTAGTAGTTGGACTAGCGGGAGACCTCCGCCCGATACGCAGTATTTT
TRBJ2-3 NA many TRBV2 CASSEWGDTQYF TGTGCCAGCAGTGAATGGGGGGATACGCAGTATTTT
TRBJ1-2 TRBD1 many TRBV6-2/TRBV6-3 CASRTGRLNYGYTF TGTGCCAGCCGGACAGGTCGACTGAACTATGGCTACACCTTC
TRBJ2-7 TRBD2 many TRBV20-1 CSARQLAGGTYEQYF TGCAGTGCTAGACAACTAGCGGGAGGGACCTACGAGCAGTACTTC
TRBJ2-3 NA many TRBV11-2 CASSPARGGDTQYF TGTGCCAGCAGCCCGGCGCGGGGTGGTGATACGCAGTATTTT
TRBJ1-2 NA many TRBV5-8 CASSLELALYGYTF TGTGCCAGCAGCTTGGAACTGGCCCTCTATGGCTACACCTTC
TRBJ1-2 TRBD1 NA TRBV7-2 CASSPGQGATFYGYTF TGTGCCAGCAGCCCGGGACAGGGAGCAACATTTTATGGCTACACCTTC
TRBJ1-1 TRBD1 few TRBV30 CAWSATGGGTEAFF TGTGCCTGGAGTGCCACAGGGGGCGGCACTGAAGCTTTCTTT
TRBJ1-1 TRBD1 many TRBV29-1 CSVGTGRNTEAFF TGCAGCGTGGGGACAGGACGGAACACTGAAGCTTTCTTT